This T cell receptor (beta chain) stems from a study of blood T cells in healthy people across ages. Findings of the study overall: Older age went with lower TCR beta diversity per million T cells, in a roughly linear way.

Together with a sample-barcoded 5' primer, a J-beta primer mix was included in a second PCR lasting about 6 to 11 cycles. A single record per CDR3 protein comes from TCRdb applying MiXCR to the 5' RACE reads. Among hundreds of thousands of distinct CDR3 sequences listed, around 21% were seen once. A word on this clonotype: Antigen specificity is unknown.

Trimming took 6 bases from V and 1 from J; bases not matched to a gene: 11. CDR1 is MNHEY and CDR2 is SVGAGI in the germline V gene. This CDR3 comprises 17 residues. The sequence was collected from a man between 65 and 80 years old in good health. V gene TRBV6-5 combines with J gene TRBJ2-1; 8 bases fit TRBD2. Sequencing used blood. CDR3: CASRLRVAGYSYNEQFF. The CDR3 bases are TGTGCCAGCAGGTTACGGGTAGCGGGATATTCCTACAATGAGCAGTTCTTC.